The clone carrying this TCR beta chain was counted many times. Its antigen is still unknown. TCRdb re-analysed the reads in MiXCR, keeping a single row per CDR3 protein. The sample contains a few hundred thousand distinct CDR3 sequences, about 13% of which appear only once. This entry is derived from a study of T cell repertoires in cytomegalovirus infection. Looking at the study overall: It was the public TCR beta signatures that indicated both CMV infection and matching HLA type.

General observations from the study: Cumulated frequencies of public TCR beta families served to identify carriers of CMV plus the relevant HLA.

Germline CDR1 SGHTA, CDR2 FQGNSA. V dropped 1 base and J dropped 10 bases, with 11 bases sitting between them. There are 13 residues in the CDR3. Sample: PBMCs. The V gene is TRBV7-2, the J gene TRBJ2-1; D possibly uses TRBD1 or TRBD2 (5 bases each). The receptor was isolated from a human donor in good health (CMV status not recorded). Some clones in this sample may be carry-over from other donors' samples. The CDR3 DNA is TGTGCCAGCAGCTTAGATCCTGGGGGAGAGCAGTTCTTC. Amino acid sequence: CASSLDPGGEQFF.